A selection of T cell receptor beta chains follows, all from one sample in a study of response to subunit inactivated influenza vaccine. A single record per CDR3 protein comes from TCRdb applying MiXCR to the RT-PCR reads. Of about 700,000 distinct CDR3 sequences in the sample, 15% to 18% were seen once. Material: PBMCs from blood, obtained roughly 12 days after vaccination. The receptor source for this set is a man aged 50 or older who received an inactivated influenza vaccine. CDR3s include the opening cysteine and the closing phenylalanine or tryptophan. Only part of the rows carry a size: once, few, many, or a class if the clone is expanded.

>TRBJ1-2|TRBV20-1|many
CSARALAGGGNYGYTF
>TRBJ2-2|TRBV19|.
CASSIGDRLINTGELFF
>TRBJ2-7|TRBV20-1|few
CSARALEYEQYF
>TRBJ2-2|TRBV28|few
CASRGTSGSIRSGELFF
>TRBJ2-5|TRBV2|few
CASNPAETQYF
>TRBJ2-1|TRBV7-2|.
CASSLMAEQFF
>TRBJ2-1|TRBV28|many
CASSTDSGSRNEQFF
>TRBJ1-4|TRBV2|few
CASSRPGGANEKLFF
>TRBJ2-7|TRBV6-5|.
CASSYSRTRSYEQYF
>TRBJ2-2|TRBV11-2|many
CASSLEYTGELFF
>TRBJ2-2|TRBV5-1|.
CASSLVRAQLMTGELFF
>TRBJ1-4|TRBV29-1|.
CSVGEEKLFF
>TRBJ2-3|TRBV27|.
CASRQRDSTDTQYF
>TRBJ2-7|TRBV7-8|.
CASSSTANGEQYF
>TRBJ2-7|TRBV6-2/TRBV6-3|few
CASSYASYEQYF
>TRBJ1-5|TRBV18|.
CASSHGTGGAGQPQHF
>TRBJ2-7|TRBV11-2|many
CASSLAGTGTTYEQYF
>TRBJ2-3|TRBV28|few
CASSSDILWRDTQYF
>TRBJ2-7|TRBV29-1|.
CSVRDRSYEQYF
>TRBJ2-1|TRBV12-3/TRBV12-4|.
CASSFGTTYNEQFF
>TRBJ2-3|TRBV18|.
CASSPPTGTGTDTQYF
>TRBJ2-1|TRBV20-1|.
CSARDLASGYNEQFF
>TRBJ2-7|TRBV20-1|.
CSANQGSTGYEQYF
>TRBJ2-1|TRBV20-1|few
CSARPLSGGDYNEQFF
>TRBJ2-1|TRBV5-1|.
CASSGNSGRSIYNEQFF
>TRBJ2-3|TRBV10-3|.
CAILSGTESTDTQYF
>TRBJ1-2|TRBV20-1|.
CSASWGQGNYGYTF
>TRBJ2-5|TRBV20-1|once
CSARDKEKGTTQETQYF
>TRBJ1-1|TRBV4-3|few
CASSQDRGGGAFF
>TRBJ1-1|TRBV6-5|few
CASSYSGWNTEAFF
>TRBJ2-7|TRBV5-1|.
CASSLAVGVNEQYF
>TRBJ2-7|TRBV9|.
CASSATGQGYEQYF
>TRBJ2-1|TRBV3-1|few
CASSQEGSGRAREQFF
>TRBJ2-1|TRBV12-3/TRBV12-4|.
CASSPSGRAVFF
>TRBJ2-5|TRBV7-2|few
CASSGQGPETQYF
>TRBJ2-1|TRBV6-6|.
CASSAPSLYEQFF
>TRBJ1-4|TRBV6-5|.
CASSYREGKLFF
>TRBJ2-1|TRBV7-2|.
CASSLWGVTGQFF
>TRBJ1-5|TRBV28|few
CAIRRGVGQPQHF
>TRBJ2-7|TRBV7-2|few
CASSLDIWGRGEQYF
>TRBJ2-7|TRBV7-8|.
CASSLEPSGGYEQYF
>TRBJ2-1|TRBV28|few
CASSGGWGTSSNEQFF
>TRBJ2-3|TRBV10-2|.
CASSHRNRDRDPDTQYF
>TRBJ2-1|TRBV20-1|few
CSAVQAPARPGLASGNEQFF
>TRBJ2-3|TRBV4-3|few
CASSQERLSTDTQYF